The present T cell receptor beta chain was sequenced within a study of cytomegalovirus exposure and HLA in healthy donors. Study information: Out of fewer than 400 genotyped donors, about 84% belonged to the Caucasian-associated ancestry cluster.

As concerns this clone: Its antigen remains unidentified. Other DNA sequences within the sample encode an identical CDR3.

Overall study findings and caveats: Follow-up analysis later connected one missense variant in DCLRE1C with trimming of TCR beta V- and J-genes.

Researchers ran the PCR with 60 Vbeta and 13 Jbeta primers. The repertoire was sequenced with immunoSEQ multiplex PCR; TCRdb's copy has only in-frame clones and lacks some. The profile shows roughly 150,000 clones, less than 90% of them singletons. The CDR3 length is 13 residues. Trimming cost V 3 bases and J 13 bases, with 13 bases left between them. CDR1 MGHDK and CDR2 SYGVNS come from the germline V gene. The TCR originated in a man in his fifties in good health and CMV-seropositive. The chain employs TRBV25-1 and TRBJ1-6; D gene ambiguous. Sequenced sample: PBMCs. CDR3 nucleotide sequence: TGTGCCAGCAGTGACCCCGGTTTCTCCCCCCTCCACTTT. Its protein product is CASSDPGFSPLHF.